This T cell receptor beta chain came from a study of OX40 agonist ivuxolimab in advanced cancers. CDR3 length equals 14 residues. CDR1 SNHLY and CDR2 FYNNEI come from the germline V gene. Notes on this clone: Its antigen is as yet unknown. Relative to the germline gene, one junction end is altered; a read error may explain this.

Findings and caveats of the study: Some nonresponders likewise displayed low normalized T-cell clonal expansion.

Enrollment shut out patients with autoimmune disease history or systemic immunosuppression. The repertoire was sequenced with immunoSEQ multiplex PCR; TCRdb's copy has only in-frame clones and lacks some. The sample lists tens of thousands of clones; approximately 90% were seen once. The rearrangement uses TRBV2 and TRBJ2-7; 14 positions agree with TRBD2. The source of this sequence is an adult with an advanced solid tumor such as melanoma, head and neck, liver or kidney cancer. The sequencing here drew on CD4+ or CD8+ T cells sorted from blood, taken in a trial of the OX40 agonist ivuxolimab. The CDR3 region has the DNA TGTGCCAGCAGTGTAGGGGGACTAGCGGGAGCCCCAAACTTC. It translates to CASSVGGLAGAPNF.